These 28 T cell receptor beta chains came from one sample sequenced in a study of blood T cell repertoires in COVID-19. Libraries were prepared by immunoSEQ multiplex PCR; TCRdb keeps only in-frame clonotypes and omits some of them. Of 250,000 to 350,000 clones detected, 85% appear once; the ten largest clones hold around 4%. Sequenced sample: peripheral blood. The receptors were sampled from a woman in her forties or fifties with active or convalescent COVID-19.

The J gene is TRBJ2-5, the V gene TRBV5-1, with TRBD2 identical over 9 bases. V lost 1 base and J lost 2; bases outside the gene matches: 6. The CDR3 totals 16 residues. Germline V lookup: CDR1 SGHRS, CDR2 YFSETQ. The CDR3 is CASSLSPSGTQETQYF. The CDR3 bases are TGCGCCAGCAGCTTGTCTCCTAGCGGGACACAAGAGACCCAGTACTTC.

In this sample, this clone turned up a few times. The V call is TRBV7-8, the J call TRBJ2-7, with D possibly matching TRBD1 (5 bases). V shed 0 bases and J shed 1 base, with 10 bases lying between them. In germline, CDR1 is SGHVS, CDR2 FQNEAQ. This CDR3 contains 15 residues. The CDR3 is CASSLAESGSYEQYF. In nucleotides, the CDR3 is TGTGCCAGCAGCTTAGCCGAGTCAGGGTCCTACGAGCAGTACTTC.

The genes are TRBV6-5 and TRBJ1-2; tentatively, D is TRBD1 (6 bases). The CDR3 consists of 13 residues. V was shortened by 6 bases and J by 6 bases, with 14 bases between the two germline ends. Germline loops: CDR1 MNHEY, CDR2 SVGAGI. Written as DNA, the CDR3 is TGTGCCAGCAGCCCCACAGGGATCAATGGCTACACCTTC. It specifies CASSPTGINGYTF.

This chain uses TRBV10-3 with TRBJ1-6; 8 bases align to TRBD1. Germline trimming cut 6 bases from V and 10 bases from J; bases unmatched to any gene: 11. This CDR3 region has 15 residues. Germline V gene sequence: CDR1 ENHRY, CDR2 SYGVKD. The CDR3 nucleotides are TGTGCCATCAGGGGACAGGCGGCGCAGGGGTCACCCCTCCACTTT. Translated: CAIRGQAAQGSPLHF.

In the case of this clone: The same CDR3 arises from other DNA sequences in this sample as well. The J gene is TRBJ1-4, the V gene TRBV11-2, with 7 nucleotides matching TRBD1. From germline, CDR1 is SGHAT and CDR2 FQNNGV. The CDR3 is made up of 14 amino acids. After removal of 3 bases from V and 7 bases from J, the junction contained 5 bases not matched to a gene. The CDR3 bases are TGTGCCAGCAGCTTCCGACAGGGCGGTGAAAAACTGTTTTTT. This sequence encodes CASSFRQGGEKLFF.

This clone has just a few counts. The chain recombines TRBV2 with TRBJ1-1; possibly TRBD1 for D (6 bases). V was pared by 4 bases and J by 1 base, with 13 bases between. Germline V CDR1 and CDR2: SNHLY, FYNNEI. The CDR3 runs 15 residues. CDR3 in DNA: TGTGCCAGCAGTGTGCAGGGGATCGCGAACACTGAAGCTTTCTTT. Translating gives CASSVQGIANTEAFF. Full variable domain (outside the CDR3, taken from reference TRBV2 and TRBJ1-1): EPEVTQTPSHQVTQMGQEVILRCVPISNHLYFYWYRQILGQKVEFLVSFYNNEISEKSEIFDDQFSVERPDGSNFTLKIRSTKLEDSAMYFCASSVQGIANTEAFFGQGTRLTVV.

Only a few counts were recorded for this clone. The chain joins TRBV28 to TRBJ1-3, with D unclear. Germline values: CDR1 MDHEN, CDR2 SYDVKM. The CDR3 totals 16 residues. V lost 3 bases to trimming and J lost 0 bases, with 12 bases between them. The CDR3 coding sequence is TGTGCCAGCAGTTTCCGTACTTCGGTCTCTGGAAACACCATATATTTT. Residues: CASSFRTSVSGNTIYF. Together with reference TRBV28 and TRBJ1-3, the CDR3 gives the full variable domain: DVKVTQSSRYLVKRTGEKVFLECVQDMDHENMFWYRQDPGLGLRLIYFSYDVKMKEKGDIPEGYSVSREKKERFSLILESASTNQTSMYLCASSFRTSVSGNTIYFGEGSWLTVV.

The genes are TRBV5-1 and TRBJ1-1, with 8 positions matching TRBD1. J was trimmed by 4 bases and V by 1 base; bases with no gene match: 12. The CDR3 spans 17 residues. Germline assignment: CDR1 SGHRS and CDR2 YFSETQ. The CDR3 spells CASSLLGQVGLGTEAFF. The CDR3 bases are TGCGCCAGCAGCTTGCTGGGACAGGTGGGTTTGGGCACTGAAGCTTTCTTT.

The sample holds a few counts of this clone. CDR3 DNA: TGTGCCAGCAGTTTGAGAGGGAACGAGCAGTACTTC. Protein sequence: CASSLRGNEQYF. The chain has TRBV12-3 or TRBV12-4 and TRBJ2-7; the D gene is possibly TRBD2 (5 bases). The CDR3 length is 12 residues. The V end was cut by 3 bases, the J end by 5 bases, with 8 bases between.

This clone came up many times. The V gene is TRBV5-1, the J gene TRBJ1-1; perhaps TRBD1 as D (5 bases). From germline, CDR1 is SGHRS and CDR2 YFSETQ. Between the trimmed V and J ends, which lost 0 bases and 5 bases, there was a span of 11 bases. This CDR3 has 14 amino acids. For the CDR3, the DNA is TGCGCCAGCAGCTTGGTTCGGGGGTGGACTGAAGCTTTCTTT. Translating it yields CASSLVRGWTEAFF.

V gene TRBV28 combines with J gene TRBJ1-2, with D possibly TRBD1 on 6 matching bases. V was clipped by 7 bases and J by 5 bases, with 23 bases between them. Per germline, CDR1 MDHEN and CDR2 SYDVKM. This CDR3 spans 16 amino acids. The CDR3: CASNIVGGARLYGYTF. The CDR3 nucleotides read TGTGCCAGCAACATCGTCGGGGGGGCGCGTCTGTATGGCTACACCTTC.

The genes are TRBV19 and TRBJ2-5, with 15 bases aligning to TRBD2. The CDR3 is made up of 16 amino acids. The junction had 6 bases not matched to a gene; V was cut back by 5 bases and J by 5 bases. In germline, CDR1 is LNHDA, CDR2 SQIVND (reference sequence). CDR3 region: CASSFWTSGRAETQYF. The DNA for the CDR3 is TGTGCCAGTAGTTTCTGGACTAGCGGGAGGGCCGAGACCCAGTACTTC.

The chain carries TRBV2 and TRBJ1-1; tentative D call: TRBD1 (6 bases). The CDR3 is 15 residues long. CDR1 is SNHLY and CDR2 is FYNNEI in the germline V gene. Trimming cost V 3 bases and J 3 bases, with 14 bases left between them. The CDR3 region is CASSDSQGRYTEAFF. The CDR3 DNA follows: TGTGCCAGCAGTGATTCTCAGGGGAGATACACTGAAGCTTTCTTT.

This clone has only a few counts. The rearrangement uses TRBV5-1 and TRBJ1-3; perhaps TRBD1 as D (5 bases). Germline lookup yields CDR1 SGHRS and CDR2 YFSETQ. This CDR3 is built from 16 residues. V was pared by 4 bases and J by 0 bases, with 14 bases between. CDR3 residues: CASSHLGGTSGNTIYF. The CDR3 nucleotides are TGCGCCAGCAGCCACTTGGGGGGTACCTCTGGAAACACCATATATTTT.

This sequence joins TRBV5-4 and TRBJ1-1, with D perhaps matching TRBD1 (5 bases). Trimming shortened V by 7 bases and J by 4 bases, and 14 bases separated the two germline ends. The CDR3 sequence is 13 residues long. Germline V gives CDR1 SGHNT, CDR2 YYREEE (reference sequence). CDR3 DNA sequence: TGTGCCAGCGCCCGGACGGGGGTCACTGAAGCTTTCTTT. It encodes CASARTGVTEAFF.

The chain employs TRBV4-2 and TRBJ2-4, with 8 nucleotides matching TRBD2. The CDR3 has 17 amino acids. After removal of 0 bases from V and 7 bases from J, the junction contained 11 bases not matched to a gene. Germline V gives CDR1 LGHNA, CDR2 YNFKEQ. The CDR3 region has the DNA TGTGCCAGCAGCCAAGAAAGCGGCCTCGGGAGGGAGAACATTCAGTACTTC. The encoded protein is CASSQESGLGRENIQYF.

The chain links TRBV12-3 or TRBV12-4 to TRBJ2-7; D not certain. This CDR3 is 13 amino acids long. Deletions cut 2 bases from V and 4 bases from J, with 9 bases between. CDR3 DNA: TGTGCCAGCAGTTTAAGTCGGTTTTACGAGCAGTACTTC. This gives the protein CASSLSRFYEQYF.

The V call is TRBV18, the J call TRBJ1-2; D unresolved. Germline V CDR1 and CDR2: KGHSH, LQKENI. With 4 bases removed from V and 3 bases from J, the gap between germline ends came to 9 bases. The CDR3 is 13 residues long. This chain's CDR3 is CASSRAIDYGYTF. In DNA, the CDR3 is TGTGCCAGCTCACGAGCTATCGACTATGGCTACACCTTC.

V gene TRBV6-2 or TRBV6-3 combines with J gene TRBJ2-1; 8 bases match TRBD2. CDR1 and CDR2 (germline): MNHEY, SVGEGT. Trimming took 5 bases from V and 3 from J; bases not matched to a gene: 6. The CDR3 spans 15 residues. As DNA, the CDR3 is TGTGCCAGCAGTCAAATAGCGGGAAGCTACAATGAGCAGTTCTTC. Translating it yields CASSQIAGSYNEQFF.

V usage is TRBV7-9 and J usage is TRBJ2-5, with 8 bases that match TRBD1. This CDR3 region has 18 residues. Germline trimming cut 4 bases from V and 5 bases from J; bases unmatched to any gene: 18. The V gene's germline CDR1 is SEHNR and CDR2 FQNEAQ (reference sequence). CDR3 protein: CASSSPILGQGKWETQYF. The CDR3 nucleotides are TGTGCCAGCAGCTCTCCAATCCTCGGACAGGGAAAGTGGGAGACCCAGTACTTC.

The chain couples TRBV7-9 to TRBJ2-1, with D perhaps TRBD2 (5 bases). This CDR3 has 17 residues. V was cut by 6 bases and J by 0 bases, with 18 bases left in between. Germline V lookup: CDR1 SEHNR, CDR2 FQNEAQ (reference sequence). The CDR3 region has the DNA TGTGCCAGCAGGGGCGGTAGCGAGACCAGCTCCTACAATGAGCAGTTCTTC. Translating it yields CASRGGSETSSYNEQFF.

DNA for the CDR3: TGTGCCAGCAGCTTACTCCGGGGAGAGACTGAAGCTTTCTTT. Its translation: CASSLLRGETEAFF. The chain joins TRBV7-9 to TRBJ1-1; D ambiguous. CDR3 length equals 14 residues. V shed 2 bases and J shed 5 bases, with 12 bases lying between them. The germline CDR1 and CDR2 sequences are SEHNR and FQNEAQ (reference sequence).

V is TRBV6-5 and J is TRBJ1-3; D is unresolved. Between the trimmed V and J ends, which lost 2 bases and 0 bases, there was a span of 8 bases. Germline V gives CDR1 MNHEY, CDR2 SVGAGI. The CDR3 has 15 amino acids. The CDR3 sequence is CASSYTESSGNTIYF. For the CDR3, the DNA is TGTGCCAGCAGTTACACAGAGAGCTCTGGAAACACCATATATTTT.

The J gene is TRBJ1-2, the V gene TRBV2, with D perhaps TRBD1 (5 bases). V gave up 6 bases and J gave up 4 bases, with 12 bases separating them. Per germline, CDR1 SNHLY and CDR2 FYNNEI. The CDR3 has 13 amino acids. For the CDR3, the DNA is TGTGCCAGCAGACGGACACAACCCTATGGCTACACCTTC. Encoded protein: CASRRTQPYGYTF. The full variable domain, its missing parts supplied by reference TRBV2 and TRBJ1-2, is EPEVTQTPSHQVTQMGQEVILRCVPISNHLYFYWYRQILGQKVEFLVSFYNNEISEKSEIFDDQFSVERPDGSNFTLKIRSTKLEDSAMYFCASRRTQPYGYTFGSGTRLTVV.

The rearrangement links TRBV7-9 to TRBJ1-4; 9 bases align to TRBD1. Germline CDR1 and CDR2: SEHNR and FQNEAQ (reference sequence). CDR3 length equals 15 residues. Losses at the gene ends were 5 bases for V and 7 bases for J; bases not matched to a gene: 8. CDR3 protein: CASSGIQGAVEKLFF. CDR3 nucleotide sequence: TGTGCCAGCAGCGGTATACAGGGGGCGGTTGAAAAACTGTTTTTT.

The genes are TRBV4-2 and TRBJ2-7, with D possibly matching TRBD2 (5 bases). Trimming pared 3 bases from V and 13 bases from J, leaving 22 bases between. The CDR3 covers 14 residues. CDR1 and CDR2 (germline): LGHNA, YNFKEQ. The CDR3: CASSQGSPGRGYYF. CDR3 in DNA: TGTGCCAGCAGCCAGGGCTCACCAGGTCGCGGGTATTACTTC.

The chain couples TRBV9 to TRBJ2-2; no reliable D call. The CDR3 covers 12 residues. V lost 3 bases, J lost 8 bases, and 8 bases lay in between. Germline V gene data show CDR1 as SGDLS and CDR2 as YYNGEE. CDR3 region: CASSENIGELFF. CDR3 DNA sequence: TGTGCCAGCAGCGAAAATATAGGGGAGCTGTTTTTT.

The genes are TRBV29-1 and TRBJ1-4; TRBD1 might be the D (5 bases). The CDR3 spans 15 residues. Germline CDR1 reads SQVTM; CDR2 reads ANQGSEA. V lost 5 bases and J lost 8, with 21 bases in between. The CDR3 sequence is CSVLDGEGIGEKLFF. CDR3 nucleotides: TGCAGCGTTCTCGATGGGGAGGGGATCGGCGAAAAACTGTTTTTT. Based on the CDR3 plus reference TRBV29-1 and TRBJ1-4, the full variable domain is SAVISQKPSRDICQRGTSLTIQCQVDSQVTMMFWYRQQPGQSLTLIATANQGSEATYESGFVIDKFPISRPNLTFSTLTVSNMSPEDSSIYLCSVLDGEGIGEKLFFGSGTQLSVL.